This TCR beta chain was recorded in a study of blood T cell repertoires in COVID-19 (dated by TCRdb to 2018 to 2021). Background for the entire study: Samples covering the acute and convalescent phases of COVID-19 were provided by collaborators in the United States, Italy and Spain. The prospective study material was composed of cDNA or gDNA derived from T cells, B-cell-depleted T cells, or PBMCs. HLA class I and class II types, where available, came from metadata supplied by the sample provider rather than from assay-based typing. The sample metadata nearly always contained a de-identified subject ID, COVID-19 status, age in years and sex. The dataset comprised deeply sampled blood TCRbeta repertoires from subjects exposed to, actively infected with, or recovered from COVID-19. A freely available public database, intended as a resource for researchers studying the immune response to SARS-CoV-2, is where the repertoires were released. The samples were drawn from two sources: the first 160 participants of the ongoing ImmuneRACE study, and approximately 1,300 subjects contributed by 6 global collaborators.

Overall study outcomes, separate from this receptor: The amount of clinical and demographic metadata varied by source and participant and was provided uncurated.

The CDR3 goes from the cysteine to the phenylalanine over 15 residues. Solely the CDR3 DNA is kept, with 45 bases framed from the first base. From V the trimming removes 4 bases and from J it removes 1 base, while the gene matches leave 3 bases of the junction unaccounted for. The germline V gene encodes CDR1 SGHTA and CDR2 FQGNSA. A word on this clone: Its antigen remains unidentified. No base quality information exists; no much larger clone differs at one position.

TCRbeta CDR3 regions were amplified from genomic DNA by means of the immunoSEQ Assay, a bias-controlled multiplex PCR. Turning to the authors' computational methods: The number of nucleated cells in each sample was estimated by amplification of reference gene primers within the assay. Sequence reads were collapsed and filtered to measure the absolute abundance of every unique TCRbeta CDR3 rearrangement. For each sample, productive Simpson clonality was calculated as the square root of Simpson's diversity index over productive rearrangements. TCRdb mirrors the immuneACCESS table, restricted to in-frame sequences. Some clones are absent from its copies; in checked studies, under half trace to an unresolved V gene, and the reason for the others is unknown. That table gives V, J and clone size, and the DNA gave D and trimming. A total of 300,000 to 500,000 clones appear in this sample, 70% to 90% of them only once. The leading ten clones occupy over 0.9% of the sample.

Enrolling through a virtual design, the prospective study's participants ranged in age from roughly 18 to 89 years and lived across some 23 United States geographic areas. In the prospective study, participants were assigned to cohorts based on the clinical history participants reported in a screening survey and a study questionnaire. Mobile phlebotomists in the prospective study collected whole blood, serum and a nasopharyngeal or oropharyngeal swab from every participant. Additional blood draws and questionnaires over an approximately 2-month period could optionally be provided by prospective study participants. Before DNA extraction, prospective study blood samples were shipped either frozen or at room temperature.

This receptor was obtained from a woman in her twenties or thirties with acute COVID-19. Sequencing input: PBMCs or T cells enriched from blood (not recorded which). Recombination linked TRBV7-2 to TRBJ2-7; 11 nucleotides in the junction match TRBD1. The CDR3 protein sequence reads: CASSWDRGVSYEQYF. The DNA sequence follows: TGTGCCAGCAGCTGGGACAGGGGGGTATCCTACGAGCAGTACTTC. With the portions outside the CDR3 filled from the reference TRBV7-2 and TRBJ2-7 genes, the complete variable region becomes GAGVSQSPSNKVTEKGKDVELRCDPISGHTALYWYRQSLGQGLEFLIYFQGNSAPDKSGLPSDRFSAERTGGSVSTLTIQRTQQEDSAVYLCASSWDRGVSYEQYFGPGTRLTVT.